The next 17 T cell receptor beta chains were all read from a single sample in a study of cytomegalovirus exposure and HLA in healthy donors. Produced via immunoSEQ multiplex PCR; TCRdb's table is partial and in-frame only. The sample has approximately 220,000 clones; over 70% are singletons. The sequencing input was PBMCs. The receptors shown here come from a woman younger than 45 in good health and CMV-seropositive.

The V and J genes are TRBV27 and TRBJ1-3, with D perhaps matching TRBD1 (5 bases). The germline gives CDR1 MNHEY, CDR2 SMNVEV (reference sequence). The CDR3 runs to 16 residues. V lost 2 bases to trimming and J lost 3 bases, with 14 bases between them. Here the CDR3 reads CASSLTGPGGGNTIYF. The CDR3 DNA reads as TGTGCCAGCAGTTTAACCGGGCCCGGGGGTGGAAACACCATATATTTT.

The chain is built from TRBV27 and TRBJ2-2; perhaps D is TRBD1 or TRBD2 (5 bases each). Germline values: CDR1 MNHEY, CDR2 SMNVEV (reference sequence). V gave up 1 base and J gave up 2 bases, with 17 bases separating them. The CDR3 is 18 amino acids. The CDR3 nucleotides read TGTGCCAGCAGTTTATTGGGGGTTGGCAAATTTAACACCGGGGAGCTGTTTTTT. This translates into CASSLLGVGKFNTGELFF.

The CDR3 DNA is TGTGCCGCCACCCCAGGGGCGCGGACCGGGGAGCTGTTTTTT. Encoded protein: CAATPGARTGELFF. The chain couples TRBV6-1 to TRBJ2-2; TRBD1 is a possible D gene (6 bases). The V gene lost 11 bases and the J gene lost 5 bases, with 18 bases spanning the gap. CDR3 size: 14 residues. CDR1 is MNHNS and CDR2 is SASEGT in the germline V gene.

V usage is TRBV5-1 and J usage is TRBJ1-2; possible D gene TRBD1, 5 bases. V gave up 4 bases and J gave up 0 bases, with 13 bases separating them. The CDR3 runs to 15 residues. Germline V gene lookup returns CDR1 SGHRS and CDR2 YFSETQ. DNA of the CDR3: TGCGCCAGCAGCCGTATGGGACTTTCTAACTATGGCTACACCTTC. Its protein product is CASSRMGLSNYGYTF.

The chain is built from TRBV2 and TRBJ2-1; 7 positions agree with TRBD2. The CDR3 runs to 16 residues. Germline loops: CDR1 SNHLY, CDR2 FYNNEI. The trim removed 2 bases at V and 4 bases at J, leaving 8 bases unmatched. This chain's CDR3 is CASSESGTIEYNEQFF. In DNA form, the CDR3 reads TGTGCCAGCAGTGAATCCGGGACTATCGAATACAATGAGCAGTTCTTC. The variable domain in full, completed from reference TRBV2 and TRBJ2-1, reads EPEVTQTPSHQVTQMGQEVILRCVPISNHLYFYWYRQILGQKVEFLVSFYNNEISEKSEIFDDQFSVERPDGSNFTLKIRSTKLEDSAMYFCASSESGTIEYNEQFFGPGTRLTVL.

The CDR3 reads CASTDRNTEAFF. The DNA of the CDR3 is TGTGCCAGCACGGACAGAAACACTGAAGCTTTCTTT. V and J are TRBV6-5 and TRBJ1-1, with D perhaps TRBD1 (6 bases). Germline lookup yields CDR1 MNHEY and CDR2 SVGAGI. This CDR3 region has 12 residues. The V end lost 7 bases, the J end lost 2 bases, and 8 bases lay between the germline ends.

The chain carries TRBV6-5 and TRBJ1-2; a weak D match, TRBD1 (6 bases). The ends were cut back, 0 bases at V and 6 bases at J, with 11 bases in the middle. CDR1 is MNHEY, CDR2 SVGAGI, per germline. The CDR3 spans 14 residues. The CDR3 region has the DNA TGTGCCAGCAGTTACTCCGGCAGGGGAAATGGCTACACCTTC. Protein product: CASSYSGRGNGYTF.

In this sample, this clone turned up once. This chain uses TRBV4-1 with TRBJ2-1; the D gene is possibly TRBD1 (6 bases). This CDR3 is 15 amino acids long. The V gene's germline CDR1 is MGHRA and CDR2 YSYEKL. Trimming left V 1 base short and J 4 bases short, with 11 bases between. CDR3 sequence: CASSQGEDRYNEQFF. The CDR3 coding sequence is TGCGCCAGCAGCCAAGGAGAAGACAGGTACAATGAGCAGTTCTTC.

The gene calls are TRBV5-1 and TRBJ2-2; D is undetermined. Trimming took 4 bases from V and 6 from J, leaving 10 bases between them. CDR3 length equals 13 residues. CDR1 is SGHRS, CDR2 YFSETQ, per germline. The CDR3 region is CASSQWGAGELFF. CDR3 nucleotide sequence: TGCGCCAGCAGCCAATGGGGTGCCGGGGAGCTGTTTTTT. Based on the CDR3 plus reference TRBV5-1 and TRBJ2-2, the full variable domain is KAGVTQTPRYLIKTRGQQVTLSCSPISGHRSVSWYQQTPGQGLQFLFEYFSETQRNKGNFPGRFSGRQFSNSRSEMNVSTLELGDSALYLCASSQWGAGELFFGEGSRLTVL.

The genes are TRBV7-3 and TRBJ2-1; 8 bases align to TRBD1. This CDR3 is 16 amino acids long. From germline, CDR1 is SGHTA and CDR2 FQGTGA. Trimming at V came to 5 bases and at J to 0 bases, leaving 6 bases not matched to a gene. This CDR3 reads CASSTTGGPSYNEQFF. The CDR3 DNA reads as TGTGCCAGCAGCACTACAGGGGGTCCCTCCTACAATGAGCAGTTCTTC.

This chain joins TRBV28 and TRBJ1-2, with 12 bases aligning to TRBD1. The CDR3 extends over 19 amino acids. V dropped 2 bases and J dropped 4; count of bases not matched to a gene: 14. CDR1 MDHEN and CDR2 SYDVKM come from the germline V gene. CDR3 protein: CASSLVGTGGRRDSYGYTF. For the CDR3, the DNA is TGTGCCAGCAGTTTAGTCGGGACAGGGGGCCGCCGGGATTCCTATGGCTACACCTTC.

The chain uses TRBV5-1 and TRBJ1-1; 8 bases map to TRBD1. This CDR3 is built from 15 residues. Losses at the gene ends were 0 bases for V and 5 bases for J; bases not matched to a gene: 6. CDR1 is SGHRS, CDR2 YFSETQ, per germline. The DNA for the CDR3 is TGCGCCAGCAGCTTGGTCTACAGGGGGACAACTGAAGCTTTCTTT. Translation: CASSLVYRGTTEAFF.

This rearrangement joins TRBV7-3 to TRBJ1-1; TRBD1 matches 7 bases. The CDR3 length is 13 residues. Germline trimming cut 5 bases from V and 3 bases from J; bases unmatched to any gene: 3. From germline, CDR1 is SGHTA and CDR2 FQGTGA. CDR3 DNA: TGTGCCAGCAGCACCACAGGGGACACTGAAGCTTTCTTT. It codes for CASSTTGDTEAFF.

The rearrangement uses TRBV10-3 and TRBJ2-1; 8 bases match TRBD1. Germline trimming cut 5 bases from V and 8 bases from J; bases unmatched to any gene: 11. The CDR3 has 15 amino acids. The germline gives CDR1 ENHRY, CDR2 SYGVKD. CDR3 bases: TGTGCCATCAGTTATCGGACAGGGTCTGCAGATGAGCAGTTCTTC. Translated: CAISYRTGSADEQFF.

The chain links TRBV29-1 to TRBJ1-2; D gene ambiguous. The CDR3 spans 12 residues. Germline values: CDR1 SQVTM, CDR2 ANQGSEA. The V and J ends lost 4 bases and 4 bases respectively, with 10 bases between them. The CDR3 loop reads CSVGAEFYGYTF. The CDR3 DNA sequence: TGCAGCGTTGGGGCAGAATTCTATGGCTACACCTTC.

This clone was seen just once. The rearrangement links TRBV2 to TRBJ1-5; 11 nucleotides agree with TRBD1. Trimming removed 8 bases from V and 4 bases from J; junction bases left unmatched: 10. CDR3 length: 16 residues. Germline assignment: CDR1 SNHLY and CDR2 FYNNEI. The CDR3 protein is CASGPGQGAPNQPQHF. CDR3 coding DNA: TGTGCCAGCGGTCCAGGACAGGGGGCGCCGAATCAGCCCCAGCATTTT.

The chain employs TRBV20-1 and TRBJ1-2; the D is unclear. The CDR3 runs to 11 residues. Germline CDR1 DFQATT, CDR2 SNEGSKA (reference sequence). The V end was cut by 3 bases, the J end by 10 bases, with 12 bases between. CDR3: CSASDDRYYTF. For the CDR3, the DNA is TGCAGTGCTAGTGATGACCGATACTACACCTTC.